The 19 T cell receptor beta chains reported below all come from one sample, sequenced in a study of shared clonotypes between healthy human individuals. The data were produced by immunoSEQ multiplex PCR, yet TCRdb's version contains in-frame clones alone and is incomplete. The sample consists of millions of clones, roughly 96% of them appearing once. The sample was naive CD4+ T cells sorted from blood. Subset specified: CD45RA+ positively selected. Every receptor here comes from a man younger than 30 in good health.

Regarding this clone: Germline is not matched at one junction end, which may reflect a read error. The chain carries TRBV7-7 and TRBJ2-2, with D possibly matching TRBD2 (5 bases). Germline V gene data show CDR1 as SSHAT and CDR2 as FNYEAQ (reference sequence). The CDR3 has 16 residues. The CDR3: CASSLAMAGSTGELFF. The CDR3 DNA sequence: TGTGCTAGCAGCTTAGCGATGGCAGGCAGCACCGGGGAGCTGTTTTTT.

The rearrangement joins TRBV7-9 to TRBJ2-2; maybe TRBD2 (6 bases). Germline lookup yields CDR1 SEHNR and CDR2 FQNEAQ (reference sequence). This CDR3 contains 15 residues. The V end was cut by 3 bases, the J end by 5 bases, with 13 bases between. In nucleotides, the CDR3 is TGTGCCAGCAGCTTCTCGAGTCGGGAGACCGGGGAGCTGTTTTTT. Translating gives CASSFSSRETGELFF.

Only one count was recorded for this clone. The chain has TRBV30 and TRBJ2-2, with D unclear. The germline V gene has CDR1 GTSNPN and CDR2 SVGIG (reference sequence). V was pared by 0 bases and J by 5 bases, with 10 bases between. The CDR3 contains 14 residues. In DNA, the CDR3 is TGTGCCTGGAGTGTAGAGGCTAGAACCGGGGAGCTGTTTTTT. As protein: CAWSVEARTGELFF.

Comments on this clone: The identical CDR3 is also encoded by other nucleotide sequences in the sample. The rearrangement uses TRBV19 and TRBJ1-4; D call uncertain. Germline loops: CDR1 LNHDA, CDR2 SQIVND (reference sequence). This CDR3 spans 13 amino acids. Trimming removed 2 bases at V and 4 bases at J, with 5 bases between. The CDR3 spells CASSISVNEKLFF. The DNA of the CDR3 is TGTGCCAGTAGTATATCTGTTAATGAAAAACTGTTTTTT.

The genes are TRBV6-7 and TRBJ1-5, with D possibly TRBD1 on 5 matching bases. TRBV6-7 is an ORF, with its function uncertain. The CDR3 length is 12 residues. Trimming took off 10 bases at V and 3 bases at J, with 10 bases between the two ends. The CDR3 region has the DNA TGTGCCAAGGGGAGGGACAATCAGCCCCAGCATTTT. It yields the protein CAKGRDNQPQHF.

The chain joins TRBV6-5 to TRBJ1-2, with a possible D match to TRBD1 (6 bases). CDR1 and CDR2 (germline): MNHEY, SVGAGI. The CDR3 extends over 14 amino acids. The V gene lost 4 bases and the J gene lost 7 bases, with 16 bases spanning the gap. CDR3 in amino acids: CASSSKTGFRGYTF. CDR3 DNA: TGTGCCAGCAGTTCCAAGACAGGCTTCCGTGGCTACACCTTC.

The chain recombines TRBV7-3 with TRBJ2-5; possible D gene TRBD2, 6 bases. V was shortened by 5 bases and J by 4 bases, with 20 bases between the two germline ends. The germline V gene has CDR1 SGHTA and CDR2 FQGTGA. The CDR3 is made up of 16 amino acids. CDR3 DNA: TGTGCCAGCAGCCCAGGCCCGACGCGGAGGGGAGAGACCCAGTACTTC. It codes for CASSPGPTRRGETQYF.

The CDR3 sequence: CASSWGTGVNYGYTF. The CDR3, as DNA: TGCGCCAGCAGCTGGGGGACAGGGGTGAACTATGGCTACACCTTC. J is TRBJ1-2 and V is TRBV5-1, with 10 bases fitting TRBD1. The CDR3 is 15 residues long. Trimming at V came to 3 bases and at J to 2 bases, leaving 4 bases not matched to a gene. Germline values: CDR1 SGHRS, CDR2 YFSETQ.

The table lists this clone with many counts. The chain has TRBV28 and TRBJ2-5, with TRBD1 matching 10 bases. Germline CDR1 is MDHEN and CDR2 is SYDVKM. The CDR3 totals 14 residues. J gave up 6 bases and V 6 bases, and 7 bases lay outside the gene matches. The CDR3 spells CASSNRDRGQTQYF. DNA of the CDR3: TGTGCCAGCAGCAACCGGGACAGGGGCCAGACCCAGTACTTC. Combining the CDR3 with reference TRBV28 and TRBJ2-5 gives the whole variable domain DVKVTQSSRYLVKRTGEKVFLECVQDMDHENMFWYRQDPGLGLRLIYFSYDVKMKEKGDIPEGYSVSREKKERFSLILESASTNQTSMYLCASSNRDRGQTQYFGPGTRLLVL.

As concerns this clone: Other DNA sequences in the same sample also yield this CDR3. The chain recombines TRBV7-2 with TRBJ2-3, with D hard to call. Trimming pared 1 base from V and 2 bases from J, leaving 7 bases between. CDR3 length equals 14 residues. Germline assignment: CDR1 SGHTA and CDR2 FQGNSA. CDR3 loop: CASSLDRYTDTQYF. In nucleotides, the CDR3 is TGTGCCAGCAGCTTAGACCGTTACACAGATACGCAGTATTTT. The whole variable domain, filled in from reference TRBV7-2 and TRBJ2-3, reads GAGVSQSPSNKVTEKGKDVELRCDPISGHTALYWYRQSLGQGLEFLIYFQGNSAPDKSGLPSDRFSAERTGGSVSTLTIQRTQQEDSAVYLCASSLDRYTDTQYFGPGTRLTVL.

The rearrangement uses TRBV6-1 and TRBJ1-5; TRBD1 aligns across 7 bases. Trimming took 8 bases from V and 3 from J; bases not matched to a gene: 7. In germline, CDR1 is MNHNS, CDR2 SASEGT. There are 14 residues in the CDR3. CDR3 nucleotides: TGTGCCAGCGGAGTGGGACAGTTCAATCAGCCCCAGCATTTT. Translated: CASGVGQFNQPQHF.

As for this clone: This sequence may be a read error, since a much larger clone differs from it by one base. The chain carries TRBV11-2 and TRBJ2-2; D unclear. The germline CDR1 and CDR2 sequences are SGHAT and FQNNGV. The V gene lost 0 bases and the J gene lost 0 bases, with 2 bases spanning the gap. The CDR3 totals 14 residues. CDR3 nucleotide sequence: TGTGCCAGCAGCTTAGATTCGAACACCGGGGAGCTGTTTTTT. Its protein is CASSLDSNTGELFF.

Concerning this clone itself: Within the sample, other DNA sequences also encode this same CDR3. The CDR3 region has the DNA TGTGCCAGCAGCCGTGGAATTTCCTACGAGCAGTACTTC. This codes for CASSRGISYEQYF. The chain combines TRBV6-5 with TRBJ2-7; no firm D call. Looked up from germline, CDR1 is MNHEY and CDR2 is SVGAGI. Between the trimmed V and J ends, which lost 6 bases and 1 base, there was a span of 10 bases. There are 13 residues in the CDR3.

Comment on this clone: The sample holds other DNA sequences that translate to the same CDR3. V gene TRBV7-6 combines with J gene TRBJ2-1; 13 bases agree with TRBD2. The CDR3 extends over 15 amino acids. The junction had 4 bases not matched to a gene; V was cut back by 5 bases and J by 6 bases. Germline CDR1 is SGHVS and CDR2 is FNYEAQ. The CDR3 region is CASSLGLAGFNEQFF. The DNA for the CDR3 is TGTGCCAGCAGCCTGGGACTAGCGGGATTCAATGAGCAGTTCTTC.

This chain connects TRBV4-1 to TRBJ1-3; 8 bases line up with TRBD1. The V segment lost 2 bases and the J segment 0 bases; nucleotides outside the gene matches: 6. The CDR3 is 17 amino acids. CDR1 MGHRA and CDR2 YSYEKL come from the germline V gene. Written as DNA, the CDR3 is TGCGCCAGCAGCCAAACCGGGACAGGCAACTCTGGAAACACCATATATTTT. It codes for CASSQTGTGNSGNTIYF.

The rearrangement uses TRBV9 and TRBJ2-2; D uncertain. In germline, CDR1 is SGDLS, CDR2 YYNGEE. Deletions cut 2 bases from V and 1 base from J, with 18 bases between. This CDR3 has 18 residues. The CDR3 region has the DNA TGTGCCAGCAGCGTGGGCCCAGTGGGCGCGAAGAACACCGGGGAGCTGTTTTTT. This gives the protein CASSVGPVGAKNTGELFF.

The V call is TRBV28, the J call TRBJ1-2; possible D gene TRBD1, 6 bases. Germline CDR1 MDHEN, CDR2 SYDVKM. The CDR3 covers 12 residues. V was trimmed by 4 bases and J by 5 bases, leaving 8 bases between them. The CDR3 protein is CASSWDNYGYTF. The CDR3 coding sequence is TGTGCCAGCAGTTGGGACAATTATGGCTACACCTTC.

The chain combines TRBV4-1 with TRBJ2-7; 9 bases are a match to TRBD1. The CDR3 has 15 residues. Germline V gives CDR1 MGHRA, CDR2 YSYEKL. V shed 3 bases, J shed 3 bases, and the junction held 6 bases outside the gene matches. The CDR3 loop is CASSQPGQGYYEQYF. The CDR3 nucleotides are TGCGCCAGCAGCCAGCCGGGACAGGGATACTACGAGCAGTACTTC.

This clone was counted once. The CDR3 DNA sequence: TGCGCCAGCAGCTTGGACGGACAGGTCACCGGGGAGCTGTTTTTT. Translation gives CASSLDGQVTGELFF. The rearrangement uses TRBV5-1 and TRBJ2-2; 7 positions match TRBD1. Germline V CDR1 and CDR2: SGHRS, YFSETQ. The CDR3 length is 15 residues. V lost 0 bases, J lost 4 bases, and 3 bases stayed unmatched.